In its sample, the clone carrying this T cell receptor beta chain was seen a few times. Its antigen is not known. This entry belongs to a study of blood T cells in healthy people across ages. Looking at the study overall: About one barcoded TCR beta cDNA was captured per two T cells. Whole-study findings and limits: In older individuals, TCR beta diversity per million T cells was lower, falling roughly linearly with age. Naive T cell percentage and TCR beta diversity correlated strongly.

Germline trimming cut 6 bases from V and 14 bases from J; bases unmatched to any gene: 11. The germline V gene encodes CDR1 MNHEY and CDR2 SMNVEV (reference sequence). There are 13 residues in the CDR3. Sample-barcoded 5' priming and a J-beta primer mix drove a second PCR of roughly 6 to 12 cycles. TCRdb called the 5' RACE reads again in MiXCR, with one record for every CDR3 protein. Of 650,000 to 950,000 distinct CDR3 sequences listed, approximately 48% are singletons. Healthy Caucasians from Russia aged roughly 6 to 90 served as donors. This sequence was found in a man in his fifties or sixties in good health. The chain uses TRBV27 and TRBJ2-1; 9 positions match TRBD2. The sequenced material came from blood. CDR3 bases: TGTGCCAGCAGCCCAGGGTCTAGCGGGGCGAAGTTCTTC. It is translated as CASSPGSSGAKFF.